These 31 T cell receptor beta chains came from one sample sequenced in a study of blood T cell repertoires in COVID-19. Clones were sequenced by immunoSEQ multiplex PCR, and TCRdb holds only the in-frame ones, with some missing. The data hold some 260,000 clones, with around 90% observed a single time. The sequencing input was peripheral blood. The receptors were sampled from a woman aged 40 to 50 who had recovered from COVID-19.

This clone was picked up a small number of times. This sequence joins TRBV6-6 and TRBJ2-7; TRBD2 agrees at 11 bases. The CDR3 loop spans 14 amino acids. Germline V gene data show CDR1 as MNHNY and CDR2 as SVGAGI (reference sequence). With V trimmed by 6 bases and J by 1 base, 2 bases remained unmatched. Written as DNA, the CDR3 is TGTGCCAGCAGGACTAGCGGGGTATCCTACGAGCAGTACTTC. Encoded protein: CASRTSGVSYEQYF.

The rearrangement uses TRBV6-5 and TRBJ1-2, with 11 bases lining up with TRBD1. Germline CDR1 is MNHEY and CDR2 is SVGAGI. This CDR3 contains 13 residues. J lost 8 bases, V lost 6 bases, and 5 bases had no gene match. The CDR3 spells CASRGWTGGGYTF. The CDR3 DNA reads TGTGCCAGCAGGGGTTGGACAGGGGGCGGCTACACCTTC.

This sequence joins TRBV5-1 and TRBJ2-7; D is perhaps TRBD1 (6 bases). V was clipped by 0 bases and J by 7 bases, with 14 bases between them. The CDR3 has 14 amino acids. CDR1 is SGHRS and CDR2 is YFSETQ in the germline V gene. The CDR3 sequence: CASSLVNRVGEQYF. The CDR3 region has the DNA TGCGCCAGCAGCTTGGTTAACAGGGTCGGGGAGCAGTACTTC.

The rearrangement joins TRBV9 to TRBJ1-1, with unresolved D. V shed 3 bases and J shed 0 bases, with 6 bases lying between them. CDR1 is SGDLS, CDR2 YYNGEE, per germline. CDR3 length: 13 amino acids. CDR3 protein: CASSGGMNTEAFF. The CDR3 nucleotides read TGTGCCAGCAGCGGCGGAATGAACACTGAAGCTTTCTTT.

The rearrangement links TRBV19 to TRBJ1-5; D unclear. The CDR3 has 13 amino acids. Trimming shortened V by 2 bases and J by 4 bases, and 6 bases separated the two germline ends. CDR1 LNHDA and CDR2 SQIVND come from the germline V gene (reference sequence). The CDR3 nucleotides are TGTGCCAGTAGTATAACCCGGAATCAGCCCCAGCATTTT. It specifies CASSITRNQPQHF.

This chain joins TRBV6-4 and TRBJ2-2; 7 nucleotides match TRBD2. V dropped 5 bases and J dropped 3; count of bases not matched to a gene: 6. The CDR3 extends over 15 amino acids. CDR1 MRHNA and CDR2 SNTAGT come from the germline V gene. The CDR3 is CASSPSGTHTGELFF. The CDR3 DNA reads TGTGCCAGCAGTCCGAGCGGGACCCACACCGGGGAGCTGTTTTTT.

The genes are TRBV25-1 and TRBJ1-4, with 9 bases identical to TRBD1. The CDR3 totals 15 residues. J gave up 7 bases and V 8 bases, and 11 bases lay outside the gene matches. Germline V lookup: CDR1 MGHDK, CDR2 SYGVNS. The CDR3 loop is CASGGGRDRAEKLFF. CDR3 nucleotides: TGTGCCAGCGGGGGGGGCCGGGACAGGGCTGAAAAACTGTTTTTT. Based on the CDR3 plus reference TRBV25-1 and TRBJ1-4, the full variable domain is EADIYQTPRYLVIGTGKKITLECSQTMGHDKMYWYQQDPGMELHLIHYSYGVNSTEKGDLSSESTVSRIRTEHFPLTLESARPSHTSQYLCASGGGRDRAEKLFFGSGTQLSVL.

This clone has ten or more counts. The chain is built from TRBV6-6 and TRBJ2-7, with 7 bases that match TRBD1. The CDR3 covers 12 residues. V was clipped by 6 bases and J by 5 bases; unmatched bases: 4. The germline V gene encodes CDR1 MNHNY and CDR2 SVGAGI (reference sequence). In nucleotides, the CDR3 is TGTGCCAGCAGCTACACAGGGGACGAGCAGTACGTC. As protein: CASSYTGDEQYV.

This clone was detected once. The chain links TRBV27 to TRBJ1-4, with TRBD1 as a possible D gene (5 bases). Trimming left V 6 bases short and J 7 bases short, with 15 bases between. The V gene's germline CDR1 is MNHEY and CDR2 SMNVEV (reference sequence). The CDR3 loop spans 14 amino acids. The chain's CDR3 is CASRRGRGGEKLFF. CDR3 DNA: TGTGCCAGCAGGCGGGGCCGCGGGGGTGAAAAACTGTTTTTT.

The chain links TRBV5-1 to TRBJ2-6; no clear D. CDR3 size: 15 residues. V lost 6 bases and J 0 bases, leaving 10 bases between the germline ends. Germline V lookup: CDR1 SGHRS, CDR2 YFSETQ. The CDR3 DNA is TGCGCCAGCATTCCAGGAAACTCTGGGGCCAACGTCCTGACTTTC. Its protein product is CASIPGNSGANVLTF.

The chain has TRBV9 and TRBJ1-6; D perhaps matches TRBD1 (6 bases). CDR3 length: 14 residues. The V end lost 2 bases, the J end lost 7 bases, and 10 bases lay between the germline ends. Germline V gives CDR1 SGDLS, CDR2 YYNGEE. CDR3 residues: CASSVGTPNSPLHF. CDR3 DNA: TGTGCCAGCAGCGTGGGGACACCAAATTCACCCCTCCACTTT.

The chain couples TRBV30 to TRBJ2-1; D perhaps matches TRBD2 (6 bases). Germline V gives CDR1 GTSNPN, CDR2 SVGIG (reference sequence). CDR3 length: 11 amino acids. The V and J ends lost 8 bases and 5 bases respectively, with 10 bases between them. DNA for the CDR3: TGTGCCGGTAGCGGTAACAATGAGCAGTTCTTC. Translating gives CAGSGNNEQFF.

V is TRBV6-2 or TRBV6-3 and J is TRBJ2-7, with D maybe TRBD1 (5 bases). Trimming pared 4 bases from V and 0 bases from J, leaving 13 bases between. The V gene's germline CDR1 is MNHEY and CDR2 SVGEGT. The CDR3 is made up of 15 amino acids. CDR3 sequence: CASSWGLGDSYEQYF. The CDR3 DNA sequence: TGTGCCAGCAGTTGGGGTCTAGGGGACTCCTACGAGCAGTACTTC.

The J gene is TRBJ2-1, the V gene TRBV14; unclear D gene. The CDR3 is made up of 16 amino acids. The germline V gene encodes CDR1 SGHDN and CDR2 FVKESK. V lost 3 bases to trimming and J lost 2 bases, with 14 bases between them. CDR3: CASSHEAARPYNEQFF. The CDR3, as DNA: TGTGCCAGCAGCCACGAGGCGGCGCGACCCTACAATGAGCAGTTCTTC.

This chain joins TRBV4-1 and TRBJ1-3; 7 bases match TRBD1. This CDR3 contains 19 residues. Germline V gene data show CDR1 as MGHRA and CDR2 as YSYEKL. V lost 0 bases to trimming and J lost 0 bases; unmatched junction nucleotides: 11. The CDR3 DNA is TGCGCCAGCAGCCAAGATGGAATGGGACAGCTGCTCTCTGGAAACACCATATATTTT. Its protein product is CASSQDGMGQLLSGNTIYF.

The rearrangement uses TRBV3-1 (or the pseudogene TRBV3-2) and TRBJ2-1, with TRBD2 matching over 14 bases. This CDR3 comprises 18 residues. Germline values: CDR1 LGHDT, CDR2 YNNKEL (reference sequence). The ends lost 3 bases at V and 9 bases at J; junction bases unmatched: 13. Written as DNA, the CDR3 is TGTGCCAGCAGCCAGTCCGGGACTAGCGGGAGTTGGCGGACTGAGCAGTTCTTC. It translates to CASSQSGTSGSWRTEQFF.

This chain links TRBV5-1 with TRBJ2-1, with TRBD1 matching over 10 bases. Trimming cost V 0 bases and J 1 base; bases outside gene matches: 1. The CDR3 is 16 amino acids. Germline lookup yields CDR1 SGHRS and CDR2 YFSETQ. The CDR3 coding sequence is TGCGCCAGCAGCTTGGGGACAGGGGGGTCCTACAATGAGCAGTTCTTC. Its translation is CASSLGTGGSYNEQFF.

The chain has TRBV27 and TRBJ2-1; possible D gene TRBD2, 5 bases. V lost 5 bases, J lost 12 bases, and 14 bases lay in between. The CDR3 covers 12 residues. Germline V gene data show CDR1 as MNHEY and CDR2 as SMNVEV (reference sequence). The CDR3 nucleotides read TGTGCCAGCAGTCCCCCCCGGGGTGGGCAGTTCTTC. This translates into CASSPPRGGQFF.

This sequence joins TRBV6-5 and TRBJ1-5; TRBD1 might be the D (6 bases). Trimming stripped 7 bases from V and 3 bases from J, with 16 bases between. Germline values: CDR1 MNHEY, CDR2 SVGAGI. The CDR3 runs 15 residues. CDR3 amino acids: CASIPGTRDNQPQHF. CDR3 nucleotide sequence: TGTGCCAGCATTCCCGGGACACGAGACAATCAGCCCCAGCATTTT.

The chain uses TRBV7-2 and TRBJ2-5; 7 nucleotides match TRBD2. Germline V gene data show CDR1 as SGHTA and CDR2 as FQGNSA. The CDR3 is made up of 12 amino acids. J lost 7 bases, V lost 3 bases, and 2 bases had no gene match. This CDR3 reads CASSFGGGTQYF. In nucleotides, the CDR3 is TGTGCCAGCAGCTTTGGGGGGGGGACCCAGTACTTC. Full variable domain (outside the CDR3, taken from reference TRBV7-2 and TRBJ2-5): GAGVSQSPSNKVTEKGKDVELRCDPISGHTALYWYRQSLGQGLEFLIYFQGNSAPDKSGLPSDRFSAERTGGSVSTLTIQRTQQEDSAVYLCASSFGGGTQYFGPGTRLLVL.

This chain joins TRBV7-2 and TRBJ1-2, with D possibly TRBD1 on 6 matching bases. The CDR3 has 16 amino acids. CDR1 is SGHTA and CDR2 is FQGNSA in the germline V gene. The ends were cut back, 5 bases at V and 8 bases at J, with 24 bases in the middle. This CDR3 reads CASSPGGGRLRLGYTF. The CDR3 DNA sequence: TGTGCCAGCAGCCCAGGTGGGGGCAGGCTAAGACTGGGCTACACCTTC. Using reference TRBV7-2 and TRBJ1-2 for the parts outside the CDR3, the full variable domain is GAGVSQSPSNKVTEKGKDVELRCDPISGHTALYWYRQSLGQGLEFLIYFQGNSAPDKSGLPSDRFSAERTGGSVSTLTIQRTQQEDSAVYLCASSPGGGRLRLGYTFGSGTRLTVV.

The chain uses TRBV7-3 and TRBJ2-2; 9 bases map to TRBD2. Trimming at V came to 5 bases and at J to 4 bases, leaving 5 bases not matched to a gene. Germline V gene lookup returns CDR1 SGHTA and CDR2 FQGTGA. The CDR3 covers 15 residues. The chain's CDR3 is CASSTLAGSTGELFF. Written as DNA, the CDR3 is TGTGCCAGCAGCACCCTAGCGGGGAGCACCGGGGAGCTGTTTTTT.

The chain links TRBV4-2 to TRBJ2-7; TRBD2 is a possible D gene (6 bases). V was cut by 0 bases and J by 9 bases, with 12 bases left in between. This CDR3 has 13 residues. The germline gives CDR1 LGHNA, CDR2 YNFKEQ. The CDR3 DNA sequence: TGTGCCAGCAGCCAAGATCGGGGGTATATGCAGTACTTC. Translation gives CASSQDRGYMQYF.

This clone was detected a few times. This chain links TRBV29-1 with TRBJ1-4, with no clear D. CDR3 length: 14 residues. Per the germline V gene, CDR1 is SQVTM and CDR2 is ANQGSEA. With 7 bases removed from V and 4 bases from J, the gap between germline ends came to 16 bases. The CDR3 spells CSARRGTGNEKLFF. CDR3 coding DNA: TGCAGCGCCCGGCGGGGAACGGGTAATGAAAAACTGTTTTTT.

The chain is built from TRBV13 and TRBJ1-2; TRBD1 agrees at 10 bases. The V and J ends lost 7 bases and 8 bases, in that order; junction bases with no gene match: 13. CDR1 and CDR2 from the germline V gene are PRHDT and FYEKMQ (reference sequence). This CDR3 has 15 residues. The CDR3 is CASTLRGTGAGGYTF. The DNA for the CDR3 is TGTGCCAGCACCCTTAGGGGGACAGGGGCGGGAGGCTACACCTTC.

This chain links TRBV7-8 with TRBJ1-4; 8 bases align to TRBD1. This CDR3 is 14 amino acids long. The germline gives CDR1 SGHVS, CDR2 FQNEAQ. V lost 5 bases, J lost 8 bases, and 7 bases stayed unmatched. The CDR3 region is CASSLTGGGEKLFF. The DNA of the CDR3 is TGTGCCAGCAGCCTTACAGGGGGAGGGGAAAAACTGTTTTTT.

The V gene is TRBV27, the J gene TRBJ1-6; 9 nucleotides match TRBD1. The trim removed 4 bases at V and 9 bases at J, leaving 10 bases unmatched. CDR1 and CDR2 (germline): MNHEY, SMNVEV (reference sequence). CDR3 length: 16 residues. The CDR3 region is CASSSPSTGGGSPLHF. In nucleotides, the CDR3 is TGTGCCAGCAGTTCGCCCTCGACAGGGGGGGGTTCACCCCTCCACTTT.

The chain links TRBV7-3 to TRBJ2-1, with unresolved D. Per the germline V gene, CDR1 is SGHTA and CDR2 is FQGTGA. This CDR3 has 12 amino acids. V gave up 5 bases and J gave up 7 bases, with 9 bases separating them. CDR3 in amino acids: CASSAPRNEQFF. In DNA form, the CDR3 reads TGTGCCAGCAGCGCCCCACGGAATGAGCAGTTCTTC.

CDR3 DNA: TGCGCCAGCAGCTCACCGGGACAGGGAAAGTTTGAGCAGTTCTTC. Translated: CASSSPGQGKFEQFF. This rearrangement joins TRBV5-1 to TRBJ2-1; 9 nucleotides line up with TRBD1. CDR3 size: 15 residues. The germline gives CDR1 SGHRS, CDR2 YFSETQ. V was pared by 3 bases and J by 9 bases, with 10 bases of the junction left unmatched.

As for this clone: Different DNA sequences within this sample yield the same CDR3. The chain joins TRBV6-1 to TRBJ1-2, with D possibly TRBD1 on 5 matching bases. Germline CDR1 and CDR2: MNHNS and SASEGT. This CDR3 contains 12 residues. Trimming took off 3 bases at V and 5 bases at J, with 7 bases between the two ends. CDR3 nucleotide sequence: TGTGCCAGCAGTGAGCGGGGGTATGGCTACACCTTC. Translating it yields CASSERGYGYTF.

The V gene is TRBV5-5, the J gene TRBJ1-1; D gene ambiguous. The germline V gene encodes CDR1 SGHKS and CDR2 YYEKEE (reference sequence). The ends were cut back, 2 bases at V and 7 bases at J, with 6 bases in the middle. This CDR3 comprises 11 residues. CDR3 amino acids: CASSLWSEAFF. In DNA, the CDR3 is TGTGCCAGCAGCTTATGGAGTGAAGCTTTCTTT.